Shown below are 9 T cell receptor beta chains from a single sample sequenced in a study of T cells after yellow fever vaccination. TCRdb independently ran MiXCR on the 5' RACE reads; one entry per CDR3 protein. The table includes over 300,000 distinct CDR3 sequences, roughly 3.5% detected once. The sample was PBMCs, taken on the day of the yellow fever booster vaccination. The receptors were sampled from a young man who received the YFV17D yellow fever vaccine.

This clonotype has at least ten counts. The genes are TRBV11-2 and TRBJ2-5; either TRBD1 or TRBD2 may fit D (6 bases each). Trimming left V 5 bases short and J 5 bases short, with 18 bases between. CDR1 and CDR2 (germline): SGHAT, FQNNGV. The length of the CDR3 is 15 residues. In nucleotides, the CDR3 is TGTGCCAGCAGCCCACCGGGGGCCGGGGAGGAGACCCAGTACTTC. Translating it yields CASSPPGAGEETQYF.

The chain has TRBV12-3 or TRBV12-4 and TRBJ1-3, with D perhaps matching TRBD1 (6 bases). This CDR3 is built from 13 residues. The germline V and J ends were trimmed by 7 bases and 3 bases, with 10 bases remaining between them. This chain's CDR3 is CASTRGRGNTIYF. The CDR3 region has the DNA TGTGCCAGCACCAGGGGCCGTGGAAACACCATATATTTT.

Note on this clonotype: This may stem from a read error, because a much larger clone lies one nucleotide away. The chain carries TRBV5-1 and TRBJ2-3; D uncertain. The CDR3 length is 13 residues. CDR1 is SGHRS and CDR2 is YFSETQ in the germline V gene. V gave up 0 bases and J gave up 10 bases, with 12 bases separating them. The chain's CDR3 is CASSLAGRCAQYF. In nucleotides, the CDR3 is TGCGCCAGCAGCTTGGCTGGCAGGTGTGCGCAGTATTTT.

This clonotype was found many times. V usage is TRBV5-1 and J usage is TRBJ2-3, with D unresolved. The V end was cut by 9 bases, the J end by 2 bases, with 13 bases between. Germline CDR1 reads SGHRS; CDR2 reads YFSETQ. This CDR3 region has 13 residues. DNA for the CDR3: TGCGCCACTGGACCAGCCTTCACAGATACGCAGTATTTT. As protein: CATGPAFTDTQYF.

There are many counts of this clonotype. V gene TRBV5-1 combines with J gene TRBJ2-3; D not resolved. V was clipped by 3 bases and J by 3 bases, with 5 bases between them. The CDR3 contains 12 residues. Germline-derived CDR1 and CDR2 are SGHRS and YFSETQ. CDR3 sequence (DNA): TGCGCCAGCAGCTCACCTACAGATACGCAGTATTTT. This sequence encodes CASSSPTDTQYF. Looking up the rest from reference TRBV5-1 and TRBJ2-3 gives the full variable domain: KAGVTQTPRYLIKTRGQQVTLSCSPISGHRSVSWYQQTPGQGLQFLFEYFSETQRNKGNFPGRFSGRQFSNSRSEMNVSTLELGDSALYLCASSSPTDTQYFGPGTRLTVL.

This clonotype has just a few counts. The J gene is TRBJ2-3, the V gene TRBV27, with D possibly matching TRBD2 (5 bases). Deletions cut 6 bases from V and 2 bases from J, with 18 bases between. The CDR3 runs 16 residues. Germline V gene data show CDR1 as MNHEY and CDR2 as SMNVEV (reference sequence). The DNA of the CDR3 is TGTGCCAGCAGCCTCGGCGGGCAGAGCAACACAGATACGCAGTATTTT. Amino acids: CASSLGGQSNTDTQYF.

In DNA form, the CDR3 reads TGTGCCAGCAGGCCTCATGGGGAGCGAACGGCCAACGTCCTGACTTTC. It yields the protein CASRPHGERTANVLTF. The chain is built from TRBV28 and TRBJ2-6, with a tentative D call TRBD2 (5 bases). This CDR3 has 16 residues. Germline values: CDR1 MDHEN, CDR2 SYDVKM. V lost 6 bases and J lost 6, with 18 bases in between.

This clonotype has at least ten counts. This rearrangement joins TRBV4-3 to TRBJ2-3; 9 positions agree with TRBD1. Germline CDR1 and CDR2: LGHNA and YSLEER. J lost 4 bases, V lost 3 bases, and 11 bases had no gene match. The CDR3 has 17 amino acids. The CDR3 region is CASSQGGPGQGPDTQYF. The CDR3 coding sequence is TGCGCCAGCAGCCAGGGGGGACCGGGACAGGGACCAGATACGCAGTATTTT.

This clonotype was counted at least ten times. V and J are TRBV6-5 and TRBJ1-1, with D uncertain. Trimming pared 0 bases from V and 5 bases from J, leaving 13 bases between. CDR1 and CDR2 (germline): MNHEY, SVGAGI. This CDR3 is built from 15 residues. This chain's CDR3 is CASSYSKQMGTEAFF. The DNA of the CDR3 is TGTGCCAGCAGTTACTCGAAGCAAATGGGTACTGAAGCTTTCTTT.